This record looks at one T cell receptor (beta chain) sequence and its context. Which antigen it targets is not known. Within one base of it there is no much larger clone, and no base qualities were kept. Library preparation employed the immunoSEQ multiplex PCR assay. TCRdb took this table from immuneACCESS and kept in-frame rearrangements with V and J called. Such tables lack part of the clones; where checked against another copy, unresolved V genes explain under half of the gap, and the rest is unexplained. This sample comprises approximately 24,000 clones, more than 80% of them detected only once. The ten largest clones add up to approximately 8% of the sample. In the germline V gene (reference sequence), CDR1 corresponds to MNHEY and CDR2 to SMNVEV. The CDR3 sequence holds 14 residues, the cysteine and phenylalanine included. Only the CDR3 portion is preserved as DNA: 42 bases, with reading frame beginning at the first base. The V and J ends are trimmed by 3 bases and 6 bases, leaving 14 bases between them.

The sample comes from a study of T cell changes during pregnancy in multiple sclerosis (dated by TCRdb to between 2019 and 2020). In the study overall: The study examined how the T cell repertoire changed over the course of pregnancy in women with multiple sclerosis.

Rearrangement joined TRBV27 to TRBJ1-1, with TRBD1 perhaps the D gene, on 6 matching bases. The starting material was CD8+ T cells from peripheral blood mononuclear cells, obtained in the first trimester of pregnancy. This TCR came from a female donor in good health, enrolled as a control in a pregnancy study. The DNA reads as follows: TGTGCCAGCAGTTTTTCCAGGGGAATACCTGAAGCTTTCTTT. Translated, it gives CASSFSRGIPEAFF.